The present TCR beta chain was sequenced within a study of shared clonotypes between healthy human individuals. Points from the study as a whole: Generally, naive subsets (rather than memory subsets) showed larger estimated richness. Non-shared clonotypes had lower generation probabilities than those shared by all four donors.

Germline CDR1 and CDR2: SGHTS and YDEGEE. The CDR3 extends over 15 amino acids. With 4 bases clipped from V and 5 bases from J, the junction kept 7 bases outside the gene matches. CD45RO negativity and positive selection for CCR7 defined naive CD8 cells, a population that excluded terminally differentiated effector memory CD45RA+ cells. Per the original data handling: Junction-only sequences without quality scores were provided by ImmunoSEQ, so filtering was different. The repertoire was sequenced with immunoSEQ multiplex PCR; TCRdb's copy has only in-frame clones and lacks some. The V and J calls and clone size come from that table; D and trimming were worked out from the DNA. The sample contains more than 2 million clones, just under 95% of which appear only once. A note on this clone: The antigen is unknown.

This clonotype was sampled from a young man in good health. Some clones in this sample may be carry-over from other donors' samples. The material sequenced was naive CD8+ T cells from PBMCs. The V gene is TRBV5-8, the J gene TRBJ1-5, with TRBD1 identical over 9 bases. CDR3: CASSLRTGEDQPQHF. The CDR3 DNA sequence: TGTGCCAGCAGCCTTCGGACAGGGGAGGATCAGCCCCAGCATTTT. Using reference TRBV5-8 and TRBJ1-5 for the parts outside the CDR3, the full variable domain is EAGVTQSPTHLIKTRGQQATLRCSPISGHTSVYWYQQALGLGLQFLLWYDEGEERNRGNFPPRFSGRQFPNYSSELNVNALELEDSALYLCASSLRTGEDQPQHFGDGTRLSIL.